These 26 T cell receptor beta chains came from one sample sequenced in a study of beta chain features in type 1 diabetes. Sequencing targeted expressed TCRB transcripts, as all isolated RNA had been reverse transcribed. This table comes from immunoSEQ multiplex PCR, and its TCRdb copy is limited to in-frame clones, with some not included. The sample holds roughly 240,000 clones, approximately 70% seen once. Material for sequencing was naive CD4+ T cells from blood. These receptor sequences come from a man aged 30-40 years in good health.

This chain joins TRBV30 and TRBJ2-5; D perhaps matches TRBD1 (6 bases). The CDR3 is made up of 13 amino acids. Germline V gene data show CDR1 as GTSNPN and CDR2 as SVGIG (reference sequence). V was cut by 1 base and J by 5 bases, with 11 bases left in between. CDR3 DNA: TGTGCCTGGAGTGCCGTTAGGGGGGAGACCCAGTACTTC. This codes for CAWSAVRGETQYF.

The chain uses TRBV29-1 and TRBJ2-5; no reliable D call. Deletions cut 7 bases from V and 4 bases from J, with 13 bases between. CDR1 SQVTM and CDR2 ANQGSEA come from the germline V gene. CDR3 length: 12 amino acids. The CDR3 spells CSARLRLETQYF. CDR3 in DNA: TGCAGCGCTAGGTTACGGCTAGAGACCCAGTACTTC.

This clone was detected a few times. V gene TRBV10-3 combines with J gene TRBJ2-5; D uncertain. The V end was cut by 6 bases, the J end by 2 bases, with 7 bases between. Germline V gene sequence: CDR1 ENHRY, CDR2 SYGVKD. The CDR3 consists of 12 residues. The CDR3: CAISLQQETQYF. The CDR3 coding sequence is TGTGCCATCAGCCTTCAGCAAGAGACCCAGTACTTC.

In this sample, this clone turned up a few times. The CDR3 region has the DNA TGCAGCGTTCGCAGCACGAACTCTCTCCAAGAGACCCAGTACTTC. Its translation is CSVRSTNSLQETQYF. The rearrangement joins TRBV29-1 to TRBJ2-5; D is unclear. CDR3 length: 15 residues. CDR1 is SQVTM and CDR2 is ANQGSEA in the germline V gene. The V end lost 5 bases, the J end lost 1 base, and 17 bases lay between the germline ends.

The chain uses TRBV7-9 and TRBJ2-1, with 9 bases fitting TRBD1. CDR3 size: 15 residues. Germline loops: CDR1 SEHNR, CDR2 FQNEAQ (reference sequence). With V trimmed by 4 bases and J by 2 bases, 3 bases remained unmatched. CDR3 sequence reads: CASSWGQGTYNEQFF. CDR3 in DNA: TGTGCCAGCAGCTGGGGACAGGGAACCTACAATGAGCAGTTCTTC.

This clone was counted a few times. The identical CDR3 is also encoded by other nucleotide sequences in the sample. This sequence joins TRBV30 and TRBJ1-1; no definite D call. The CDR3 loop spans 13 amino acids. CDR1 GTSNPN and CDR2 SVGIG come from the germline V gene (reference sequence). Deletions cut 0 bases from V and 1 base from J, with 6 bases between. The chain's CDR3 is CAWSVKGNTEAFF. The CDR3 region has the DNA TGTGCCTGGAGTGTGAAGGGGAACACTGAAGCTTTCTTT.

V usage is TRBV2 and J usage is TRBJ2-7, with 8 bases that match TRBD1. This CDR3 spans 14 amino acids. Germline trimming cut 4 bases from V and 2 bases from J; bases unmatched to any gene: 4. Germline V CDR1 and CDR2: SNHLY, FYNNEI. The CDR3 coding sequence is TGTGCCAGCAGTGGGGGACAGGTTGCCTACGAGCAGTACTTC. Protein sequence: CASSGGQVAYEQYF.

This clone has only one observation. The J gene is TRBJ1-3, the V gene TRBV30; D unresolved. CDR3 length: 13 residues. V lost 4 bases and J 0 bases, leaving 7 bases between the germline ends. Germline values: CDR1 GTSNPN, CDR2 SVGIG (reference sequence). The CDR3 bases are TGTGCCTGGAAAACGGACTCTGGAAACACCATATATTTT. It is translated as CAWKTDSGNTIYF. The whole variable domain, filled in from reference TRBV30 and TRBJ1-3, reads SQTIHQWPATLVQPVGSPLSLECTVEGTSNPNLYWYRQAAGRGLQLLFYSVGIGQISSEVPQNLSASRPQDRQFILSSKKLLLSDSGFYLCAWKTDSGNTIYFGEGSWLTVV.

The V and J genes are TRBV14 and TRBJ1-2; 7 nucleotides line up with TRBD1. Germline V CDR1 and CDR2: SGHDN, FVKESK. The CDR3 sequence is 14 residues long. The V segment lost 3 bases and the J segment 5 bases; nucleotides outside the gene matches: 6. The CDR3 region has the DNA TGTGCCAGCAGCCAGGGACAGATGATTTATGGCTACACCTTC. The encoded protein is CASSQGQMIYGYTF.

In its sample, this clone was seen a few times. The CDR3 region has the DNA TGCGCCAGCAGCCAAGACCCAGGCAGGGAAGCAGTAGCTTTCTTT. It codes for CASSQDPGREAVAFF. The gene calls are TRBV4-3 and TRBJ1-1, with D maybe TRBD1 (5 bases). This CDR3 spans 15 amino acids. Trimming took 0 bases from V and 10 from J, leaving 18 bases between them. From germline, CDR1 is LGHNA and CDR2 YSLEER.

A few counts support this clone. The chain joins TRBV29-1 to TRBJ1-1; no clear D. Looked up from germline, CDR1 is SQVTM and CDR2 is ANQGSEA. Trimming shortened V by 4 bases and J by 1 base, and 7 bases separated the two germline ends. The CDR3 loop spans 12 amino acids. CDR3 loop: CSVGFRNTEAFF. Here the CDR3 DNA reads TGCAGCGTTGGGTTTCGGAACACTGAAGCTTTCTTT.

A few counts support this clone. V usage is TRBV14 and J usage is TRBJ2-3, with 14 bases matching TRBD2. The CDR3 length is 18 residues. Trimming removed 0 bases from V and 8 bases from J; junction bases left unmatched: 10. CDR1 SGHDN and CDR2 FVKESK come from the germline V gene. This CDR3 is CASSQDVAGLAGVRTQYF. DNA of the CDR3: TGTGCCAGCAGCCAAGATGTTGCGGGACTAGCGGGAGTTCGTACGCAGTATTTT.

The chain is built from TRBV5-1 and TRBJ2-7; the D gene is possibly TRBD1 (7 bases). V was pared by 4 bases and J by 4 bases, with 12 bases between. The CDR3 extends over 13 amino acids. Germline lookup yields CDR1 SGHRS and CDR2 YFSETQ. The CDR3 spells CASSGGDRYEQYF. The CDR3 region has the DNA TGCGCCAGCAGCGGCGGGGACAGATACGAGCAGTACTTC.

This chain links TRBV14 with TRBJ2-6, with D unresolved. Germline CDR1 reads SGHDN; CDR2 reads FVKESK. The CDR3 covers 15 residues. Trimming left V 4 bases short and J 0 bases short, with 7 bases between. The CDR3 nucleotides are TGTGCCAGCAGCCGGGCCTACTCTGGGGCCAACGTCCTGACTTTC. It codes for CASSRAYSGANVLTF.

The count of this clone is one. V is TRBV29-1 and J is TRBJ2-1; 7 positions agree with TRBD1. Germline V gives CDR1 SQVTM, CDR2 ANQGSEA. The CDR3 loop spans 12 amino acids. J was trimmed by 5 bases and V by 7 bases; bases with no gene match: 5. The CDR3 here is CSAWDSHNEQFF. The CDR3, as DNA: TGCAGCGCCTGGGACAGCCACAATGAGCAGTTCTTC.

V gene TRBV7-2 combines with J gene TRBJ2-3; perhaps TRBD1 as D (6 bases). This CDR3 is built from 15 residues. V lost 0 bases and J 2 bases, leaving 9 bases between the germline ends. Germline loops: CDR1 SGHTA, CDR2 FQGNSA. The CDR3 sequence: CASSLAGTYTDTQYF. In DNA form, the CDR3 reads TGTGCCAGCAGCTTAGCGGGGACATACACAGATACGCAGTATTTT.

The CDR3 loop reads CAWRDLYEQYF. The CDR3 DNA reads TGTGCCTGGAGGGACCTCTACGAGCAGTACTTC. The V gene is TRBV30, the J gene TRBJ2-7; no clear D. With 3 bases removed from V and 3 bases from J, the gap between germline ends came to 6 bases. CDR3 length equals 11 residues. Germline CDR1 is GTSNPN and CDR2 is SVGIG (reference sequence).

This clone was counted a few times. V and J are TRBV29-1 and TRBJ2-7, with D perhaps matching TRBD2 (6 bases). V lost 6 bases, J lost 6 bases, and 18 bases lay in between. Germline loops: CDR1 SQVTM, CDR2 ANQGSEA. The CDR3 is 13 amino acids. The CDR3 DNA follows: TGCAGCGTGGAGGGCCAAGAAGGTGGCGAGCAGTACTTC. This gives the protein CSVEGQEGGEQYF.

The chain joins TRBV11-2 to TRBJ2-1, with 7 bases identical to TRBD2. V shed 3 bases and J 4 bases; nucleotides not matched to a gene: 3. Germline V gene sequence: CDR1 SGHAT, CDR2 FQNNGV. The CDR3 has 14 residues. CDR3 nucleotide sequence: TGTGCCAGCAGCTTCCAGCGGGGATACAATGAGCAGTTCTTC. It specifies CASSFQRGYNEQFF.

V is TRBV9 and J is TRBJ2-2; no reliable D call. V shed 5 bases and J shed 0 bases, with 8 bases lying between them. Germline CDR1 is SGDLS and CDR2 is YYNGEE. There are 14 residues in the CDR3. CDR3 loop: CASRVTSNTGELFF. CDR3 nucleotides: TGTGCCAGCAGGGTTACCTCGAACACCGGGGAGCTGTTTTTT. The complete variable domain, with remaining parts taken from reference TRBV9 and TRBJ2-2, reads DSGVTQTPKHLITATGQRVTLRCSPRSGDLSVYWYQQSLDQGLQFLIQYYNGEERAKGNILERFSAQQFPDLHSELNLSSLELGDSALYFCASRVTSNTGELFFGEGSRLTVL.

The chain links TRBV15 to TRBJ2-2; D call uncertain. Trimming removed 1 base from V and 4 bases from J, with 4 bases in between. Germline CDR1 and CDR2: LNHNV and YYDKDF (reference sequence). The CDR3 is 13 residues long. CDR3 DNA: TGTGCCACCAGCAGAGGTACCACCGGGGAGCTGTTTTTT. Amino acid sequence: CATSRGTTGELFF.

This clone was counted only a few times. V is TRBV29-1 and J is TRBJ2-1; possibly TRBD2 for D (6 bases). This CDR3 is built from 18 residues. With 4 bases removed from V and 0 bases from J, the gap between germline ends came to 22 bases. CDR1 is SQVTM, CDR2 ANQGSEA, per germline. Here the CDR3 DNA reads TGCAGCGTTGCTCGAGCGGGCCTAAGGGGTAGCTCCTACAATGAGCAGTTCTTC. Protein product: CSVARAGLRGSSYNEQFF.

With respect to this clone: This CDR3 is also generated by other DNA sequences in the sample. The chain uses TRBV29-1 and TRBJ2-3, with D perhaps given as TRBD1 or TRBD2 (5 bases each). The germline V gene encodes CDR1 SQVTM and CDR2 ANQGSEA. V dropped 4 bases and J dropped 6 bases, with 14 bases sitting between them. This CDR3 comprises 13 residues. CDR3 loop: CSVGGVILDTQYF. The CDR3 DNA sequence: TGCAGCGTTGGAGGGGTTATCTTGGATACGCAGTATTTT.

The chain links TRBV9 to TRBJ2-7; TRBD1 is a possible D gene (6 bases). The CDR3 totals 16 residues. Germline V gene lookup returns CDR1 SGDLS and CDR2 YYNGEE. V was shortened by 4 bases and J by 3 bases, with 20 bases between the two germline ends. In DNA, the CDR3 is TGTGCCAGCAGCTTCGGAACCGGACAGACAAGCTACGAGCAGTACTTC. Amino acids: CASSFGTGQTSYEQYF. Supplemented by reference TRBV9 and TRBJ2-7, the full variable domain reads DSGVTQTPKHLITATGQRVTLRCSPRSGDLSVYWYQQSLDQGLQFLIQYYNGEERAKGNILERFSAQQFPDLHSELNLSSLELGDSALYFCASSFGTGQTSYEQYFGPGTRLTVT.

This clone came up a few times. V gene TRBV29-1 combines with J gene TRBJ1-1; tentatively, D is TRBD1 (6 bases). Germline V lookup: CDR1 SQVTM, CDR2 ANQGSEA. V shed 1 base and J shed 1 base, with 13 bases lying between them. The CDR3 sequence is 15 residues long. CDR3 sequence reads: CSVEAGGAGNTEAFF. CDR3 DNA: TGCAGCGTTGAAGCGGGGGGCGCAGGGAACACTGAAGCTTTCTTT.

This chain connects TRBV7-9 to TRBJ1-1; D is perhaps TRBD1 (5 bases). This CDR3 comprises 14 residues. The germline V and J ends were trimmed by 3 bases and 4 bases, with 12 bases remaining between them. The V gene's germline CDR1 is SEHNR and CDR2 FQNEAQ (reference sequence). In DNA form, the CDR3 reads TGTGCCAGCAGCTTGCGAGGGGAGCCCACTGAAGCTTTCTTT. Amino acids: CASSLRGEPTEAFF.